A single sample gave rise to the 11 T cell receptor beta chains below, sequenced in a study of T cell repertoires in cytomegalovirus infection. One entry per CDR3 protein, called by TCRdb with MiXCR from the reads. The repertoire holds roughly 250,000 distinct CDR3 sequences, with approximately 13% as singletons. The sequencing sample was made of PBMCs. These receptors were obtained from a human donor in good health (CMV status not recorded). Some clones in this sample may be carry-over from other donors' samples.

This clonotype was counted ten times or more. The V and J genes are TRBV25-1 and TRBJ2-3; 7 bases are shared with TRBD2. The trim removed 3 bases at V and 2 bases at J, leaving 5 bases unmatched. This CDR3 spans 15 amino acids. CDR1 MGHDK and CDR2 SYGVNS come from the germline V gene. CDR3: CASSDTAGYTDTQYF. In DNA, the CDR3 is TGTGCCAGCAGTGATACAGCGGGGTACACAGATACGCAGTATTTT.

The sample holds many counts of this clonotype. V usage is TRBV11-2 and J usage is TRBJ1-1; no definite D call. The CDR3 consists of 13 residues. The ends were cut back, 2 bases at V and 1 base at J, with 5 bases in the middle. Germline V gene lookup returns CDR1 SGHAT and CDR2 FQNNGV. The DNA for the CDR3 is TGTGCCAGCAGCTTACGACGGAACACTGAAGCTTTCTTT. Encoded protein: CASSLRRNTEAFF. The full variable domain, completed using reference TRBV11-2 and TRBJ1-1, is EAGVAQSPRYKIIEKRQSVAFWCNPISGHATLYWYQQILGQGPKLLIQFQNNGVVDDSQLPKDRFSAERLKGVDSTLKIQPAKLEDSAVYLCASSLRRNTEAFFGQGTRLTVV.

Notes on this clonotype: A much larger clonotype is one base distant, so this may be a read error. This chain uses TRBV20-1 with TRBJ1-2; no firm D call. Per germline, CDR1 DFQATT and CDR2 SNEGSKA (reference sequence). The CDR3 spans 17 residues. V lost 8 bases to trimming and J lost 4 bases, with 29 bases between them. Here the CDR3 DNA reads TGCAGTTCAGAAACCCCGTCCGGTACCTTCTTCGGCTATGGCTACACCTTC. Encoded protein: CSSETPSGTFFGYGYTF.

This clonotype was seen many times. The CDR3 loop reads CASSVTGTEAFF. CDR3 nucleotides: TGTGCCAGCAGCGTTACAGGGACGGAAGCTTTCTTT. The rearrangement links TRBV7-2 to TRBJ1-1; D may be TRBD1 (6 bases). There are 12 residues in the CDR3. Looked up from germline, CDR1 is SGHTA and CDR2 is FQGNSA. V lost 5 bases to trimming and J lost 8 bases, with 12 bases between them. Full variable domain (remainder filled in from reference TRBV7-2 and TRBJ1-1): GAGVSQSPSNKVTEKGKDVELRCDPISGHTALYWYRQSLGQGLEFLIYFQGNSAPDKSGLPSDRFSAERTGGSVSTLTIQRTQQEDSAVYLCASSVTGTEAFFGQGTRLTVV.

The chain couples TRBV19 to TRBJ1-1; 7 positions agree with TRBD1. The ends lost 7 bases at V and 2 bases at J; junction bases unmatched: 10. The CDR3 contains 15 residues. The germline gives CDR1 LNHDA, CDR2 SQIVND (reference sequence). The CDR3 reads CASILGGTANTEAFF. The CDR3 DNA reads TGTGCCAGTATCCTAGGTGGGACAGCTAACACTGAAGCTTTCTTT.

The table lists this clonotype with a few counts. The gene calls are TRBV28 and TRBJ2-1; 11 bases map to TRBD2. V gave up 2 bases and J gave up 9 bases; unmatched junction bases: 12. There are 17 residues in the CDR3. CDR1 is MDHEN, CDR2 SYDVKM, per germline. CDR3 bases: TGTGCCAGCAGTTTAACTAGCGGGAGAGGTAGTTGGGGTGAGCAGTTCTTC. Encoded protein: CASSLTSGRGSWGEQFF. The variable domain in full, with the rest retrieved from reference TRBV28 and TRBJ2-1, is DVKVTQSSRYLVKRTGEKVFLECVQDMDHENMFWYRQDPGLGLRLIYFSYDVKMKEKGDIPEGYSVSREKKERFSLILESASTNQTSMYLCASSLTSGRGSWGEQFFGPGTRLTVL.

This clonotype was counted a few times. The chain is built from TRBV14 and TRBJ2-7; D gene uncertain. Trimming stripped 0 bases from V and 6 bases from J, with 9 bases between. CDR1 and CDR2 from the germline V gene are SGHDN and FVKESK. This CDR3 has 13 residues. The CDR3 here is CASSQDRVREQYF. In DNA, the CDR3 is TGTGCCAGCAGCCAAGATCGAGTCCGCGAGCAGTACTTC.

This clonotype was detected ten times or more. This chain connects TRBV7-9 to TRBJ2-7; tentatively, D is TRBD1 (6 bases). The V gene's germline CDR1 is SEHNR and CDR2 FQNEAQ (reference sequence). V lost 5 bases to trimming and J lost 4 bases, with 12 bases between them. The CDR3 runs 13 residues. The CDR3 DNA reads TGTGCCAGCAGCCCGGACAGACGTTACGAGCAGTACTTC. Amino acid sequence: CASSPDRRYEQYF. Full variable domain (missing parts from reference TRBV7-9 and TRBJ2-7): DTGVSQNPRHKITKRGQNVTFRCDPISEHNRLYWYRQTLGQGPEFLTYFQNEAQLEKSRLLSDRFSAERPKGSFSTLEIQRTEQGDSAMYLCASSPDRRYEQYFGPGTRLTVT.

The sample holds many counts of this clonotype. The chain employs TRBV19 and TRBJ2-2; 10 nucleotides line up with TRBD1. Trimming at V came to 5 bases and at J to 5 bases, leaving 8 bases not matched to a gene. This CDR3 spans 16 amino acids. The germline V gene encodes CDR1 LNHDA and CDR2 SQIVND (reference sequence). The CDR3, as DNA: TGTGCCAGTAGTGGACGACAGGGGGCTGCGACCGGGGAGCTGTTTTTT. The encoded protein is CASSGRQGAATGELFF.

The CDR3 sequence is CASSLGLNGNQPQHF. CDR3 bases: TGCGCCAGCAGCTTGGGACTGAATGGCAATCAGCCCCAGCATTTT. The chain has TRBV5-1 and TRBJ1-5, with unresolved D. CDR1 is SGHRS and CDR2 is YFSETQ in the germline V gene. The V gene lost 0 bases and the J gene lost 2 bases, with 9 bases spanning the gap. This CDR3 spans 15 amino acids. The whole variable domain, remainder taken from reference TRBV5-1 and TRBJ1-5, is KAGVTQTPRYLIKTRGQQVTLSCSPISGHRSVSWYQQTPGQGLQFLFEYFSETQRNKGNFPGRFSGRQFSNSRSEMNVSTLELGDSALYLCASSLGLNGNQPQHFGDGTRLSIL.

This clonotype has a handful of counts. The chain combines TRBV2 with TRBJ2-7; 12 positions agree with TRBD2. Trimming cost V 6 bases and J 1 base; bases outside gene matches: 7. The CDR3 has 16 amino acids. Looked up from germline, CDR1 is SNHLY and CDR2 is FYNNEI. CDR3 sequence (DNA): TGTGCCAGCAGCGAGCCGACTAGCGGGGGTTCCTACGAGCAGTACTTC. Translation gives CASSEPTSGGSYEQYF. The variable domain in full, with the rest retrieved from reference TRBV2 and TRBJ2-7, is EPEVTQTPSHQVTQMGQEVILRCVPISNHLYFYWYRQILGQKVEFLVSFYNNEISEKSEIFDDQFSVERPDGSNFTLKIRSTKLEDSAMYFCASSEPTSGGSYEQYFGPGTRLTVT.